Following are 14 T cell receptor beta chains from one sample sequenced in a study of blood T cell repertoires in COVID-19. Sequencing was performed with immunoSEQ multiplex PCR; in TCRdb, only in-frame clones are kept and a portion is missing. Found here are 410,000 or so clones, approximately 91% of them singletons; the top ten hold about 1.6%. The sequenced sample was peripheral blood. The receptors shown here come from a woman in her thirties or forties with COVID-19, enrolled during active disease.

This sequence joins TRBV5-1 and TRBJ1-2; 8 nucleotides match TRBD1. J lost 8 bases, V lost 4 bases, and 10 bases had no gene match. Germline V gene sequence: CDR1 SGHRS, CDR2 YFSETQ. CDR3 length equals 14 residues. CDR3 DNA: TGCGCCAGCAGCACAGCGGACAGGGTCGAAGGCTACACCTTC. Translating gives CASSTADRVEGYTF.

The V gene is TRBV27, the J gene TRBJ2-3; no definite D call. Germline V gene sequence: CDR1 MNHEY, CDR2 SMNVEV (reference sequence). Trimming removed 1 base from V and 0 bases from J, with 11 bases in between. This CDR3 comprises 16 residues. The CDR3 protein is CASSLYAVTSTDTQYF. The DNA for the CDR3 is TGTGCCAGCAGTTTATACGCCGTAACTAGCACAGATACGCAGTATTTT.

The CDR3 is CASIGRVPTEAFF. CDR3 DNA: TGTGCCAGTATCGGCAGGGTCCCCACTGAAGCTTTCTTT. V usage is TRBV19 and J usage is TRBJ1-1; perhaps TRBD1 as D (5 bases). This CDR3 is built from 13 residues. Per the germline V gene, CDR1 is LNHDA and CDR2 is SQIVND (reference sequence). Trimming stripped 7 bases from V and 4 bases from J, with 13 bases between. Combining the CDR3 with reference TRBV19 and TRBJ1-1 gives the whole variable domain DGGITQSPKYLFRKEGQNVTLSCEQNLNHDAMYWYRQDPGQGLRLIYYSQIVNDFQKGDIAEGYSVSREKKESFPLTVTSAQKNPTAFYLCASIGRVPTEAFFGQGTRLTVV.

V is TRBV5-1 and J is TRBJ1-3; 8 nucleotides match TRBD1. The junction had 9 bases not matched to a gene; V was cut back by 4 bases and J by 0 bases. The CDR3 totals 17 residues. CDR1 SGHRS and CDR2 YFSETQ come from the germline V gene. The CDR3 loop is CASSLQTGAFSGNTIYF. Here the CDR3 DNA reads TGCGCCAGCAGCCTCCAGACAGGGGCCTTCTCTGGAAACACCATATATTTT.

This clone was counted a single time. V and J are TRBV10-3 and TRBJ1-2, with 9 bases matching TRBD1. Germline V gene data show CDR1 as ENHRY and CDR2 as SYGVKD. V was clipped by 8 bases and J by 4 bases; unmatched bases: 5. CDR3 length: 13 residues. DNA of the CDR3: TGTGCCATCGGGGACAGGGCGGTCTATGGCTACACCTTC. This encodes CAIGDRAVYGYTF.

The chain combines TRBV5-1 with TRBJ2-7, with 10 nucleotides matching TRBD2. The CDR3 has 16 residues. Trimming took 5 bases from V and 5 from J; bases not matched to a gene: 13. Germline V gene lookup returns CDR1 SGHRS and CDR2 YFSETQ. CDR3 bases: TGCGCCAGCAGTCGAGATCTAGCGGGAGTATCGAACGAGCAGTACTTC. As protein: CASSRDLAGVSNEQYF.

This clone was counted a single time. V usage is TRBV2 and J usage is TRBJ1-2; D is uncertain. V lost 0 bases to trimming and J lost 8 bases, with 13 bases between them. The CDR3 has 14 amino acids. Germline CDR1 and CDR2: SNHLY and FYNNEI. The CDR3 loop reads CASSEASAVTGYTF. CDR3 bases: TGTGCCAGCAGTGAAGCCTCTGCAGTTACAGGCTACACCTTC. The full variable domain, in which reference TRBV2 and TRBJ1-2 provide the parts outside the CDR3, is EPEVTQTPSHQVTQMGQEVILRCVPISNHLYFYWYRQILGQKVEFLVSFYNNEISEKSEIFDDQFSVERPDGSNFTLKIRSTKLEDSAMYFCASSEASAVTGYTFGSGTRLTVV.

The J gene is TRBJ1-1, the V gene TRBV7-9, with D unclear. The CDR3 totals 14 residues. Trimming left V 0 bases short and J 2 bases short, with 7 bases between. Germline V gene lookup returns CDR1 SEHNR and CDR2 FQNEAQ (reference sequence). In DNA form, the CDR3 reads TGTGCCAGCAGCTTAGCGCTCAGAAACACTGAAGCTTTCTTT. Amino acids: CASSLALRNTEAFF.

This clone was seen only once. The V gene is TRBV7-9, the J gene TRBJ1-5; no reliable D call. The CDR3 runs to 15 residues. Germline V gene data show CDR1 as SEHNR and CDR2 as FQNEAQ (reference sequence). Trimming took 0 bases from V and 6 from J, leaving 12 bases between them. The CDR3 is CASSLAGWAGQPQHF. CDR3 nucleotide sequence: TGTGCCAGCAGCTTAGCTGGATGGGCGGGTCAGCCCCAGCATTTT.

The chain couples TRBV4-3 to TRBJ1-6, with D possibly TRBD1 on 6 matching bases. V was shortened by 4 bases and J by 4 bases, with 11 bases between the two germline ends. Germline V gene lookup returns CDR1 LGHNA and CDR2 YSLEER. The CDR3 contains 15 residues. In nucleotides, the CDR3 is TGCGCCAGCAGCCTCAACAGGGCGTATAATTCACCCCTCCACTTT. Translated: CASSLNRAYNSPLHF.

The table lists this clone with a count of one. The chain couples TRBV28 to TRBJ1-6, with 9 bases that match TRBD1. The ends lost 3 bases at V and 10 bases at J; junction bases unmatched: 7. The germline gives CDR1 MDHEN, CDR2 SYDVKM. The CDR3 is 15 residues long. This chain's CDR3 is CASSFSRTGDSPLHF. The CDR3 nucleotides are TGTGCCAGCAGTTTTTCTCGGACAGGGGACTCACCCCTCCACTTT. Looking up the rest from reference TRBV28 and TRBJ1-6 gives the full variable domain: DVKVTQSSRYLVKRTGEKVFLECVQDMDHENMFWYRQDPGLGLRLIYFSYDVKMKEKGDIPEGYSVSREKKERFSLILESASTNQTSMYLCASSFSRTGDSPLHFGNGTRLTVT.

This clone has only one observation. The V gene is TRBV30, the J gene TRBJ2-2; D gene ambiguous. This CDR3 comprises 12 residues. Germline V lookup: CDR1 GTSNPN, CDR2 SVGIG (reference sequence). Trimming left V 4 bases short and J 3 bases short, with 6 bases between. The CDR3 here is CAWNPDTGELFF. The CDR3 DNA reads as TGTGCCTGGAACCCGGACACCGGGGAGCTGTTTTTT.

CDR3 DNA sequence: TGCGCCAGCAGCCAAGATGACACAGGGTATAATTCACCCCTCCACTTT. Translating it yields CASSQDDTGYNSPLHF. The rearrangement joins TRBV4-3 to TRBJ1-6; D is possibly TRBD1 (6 bases). V was shortened by 0 bases and J by 4 bases, with 10 bases between the two germline ends. The CDR3 is made up of 16 amino acids. CDR1 and CDR2 from the germline V gene are LGHNA and YSLEER.

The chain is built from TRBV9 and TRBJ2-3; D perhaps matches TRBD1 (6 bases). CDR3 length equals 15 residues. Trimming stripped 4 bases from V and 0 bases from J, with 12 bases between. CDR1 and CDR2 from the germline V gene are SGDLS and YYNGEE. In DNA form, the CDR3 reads TGTGCCAGCAGCCCCAGGACAGCTAGCACAGATACGCAGTATTTT. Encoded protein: CASSPRTASTDTQYF.